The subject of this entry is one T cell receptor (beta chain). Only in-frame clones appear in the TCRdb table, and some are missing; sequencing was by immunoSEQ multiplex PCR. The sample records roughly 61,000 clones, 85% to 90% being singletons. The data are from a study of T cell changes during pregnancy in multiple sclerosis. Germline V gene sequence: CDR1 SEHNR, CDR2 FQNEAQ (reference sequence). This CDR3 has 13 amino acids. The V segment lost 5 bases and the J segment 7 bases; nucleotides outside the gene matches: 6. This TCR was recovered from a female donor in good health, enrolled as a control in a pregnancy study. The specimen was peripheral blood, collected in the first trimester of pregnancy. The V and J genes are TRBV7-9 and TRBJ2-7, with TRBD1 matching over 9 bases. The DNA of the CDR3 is TGTGCCAGCAGCCCAAGGACAGGGGTTGAGCAGTACTTC. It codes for CASSPRTGVEQYF.